A single sample is the source of the 23 T cell receptor beta chains below, sequenced in a study of blood T cell repertoires in COVID-19. Here immunoSEQ multiplex PCR was the method, and the copy in TCRdb shows in-frame clones only, minus some. The repertoire includes around 200,000 clones, under 90% of them detected once, and 4% to 4.5% sits in the top ten. The specimen was peripheral blood. All receptors come from a man aged 50 to 60 with acute or convalescent COVID-19.

This rearrangement joins TRBV30 to TRBJ1-2; 10 bases agree with TRBD1. The germline gives CDR1 GTSNPN, CDR2 SVGIG (reference sequence). The CDR3 covers 17 residues. J lost 4 bases, V lost 2 bases, and 13 bases had no gene match. The CDR3 DNA reads TGTGCCTGGAGTCTTCTCGCCGGGACAGGGGAGGGCTATGGCTACACCTTC. It yields the protein CAWSLLAGTGEGYGYTF.

This sequence joins TRBV12-3 or TRBV12-4 and TRBJ1-1, with TRBD1 identical over 7 bases. The CDR3 has 13 residues. Germline trimming cut 10 bases from V and 3 bases from J; bases unmatched to any gene: 8. The CDR3 here is CAIVQGWDTEAFF. CDR3 coding DNA: TGTGCCATAGTACAGGGGTGGGACACTGAAGCTTTCTTT.

The J gene is TRBJ2-1, the V gene TRBV10-1; 9 positions agree with TRBD2. CDR3 length: 14 residues. V was pared by 6 bases and J by 6 bases, with 6 bases of the junction left unmatched. CDR1 is WNHNN and CDR2 is SYGVQD in the germline V gene (reference sequence). In nucleotides, the CDR3 is TGCGCCAGCAGCCTAGCGGGGCGCCTCAATGAGCAGTTCTTC. Protein sequence: CASSLAGRLNEQFF.

V usage is TRBV3-1 (or the pseudogene TRBV3-2) and J usage is TRBJ1-1; possibly TRBD1 for D (5 bases). The CDR3 is 13 residues long. The V gene lost 5 bases and the J gene lost 4 bases, with 11 bases spanning the gap. Germline V CDR1 and CDR2: LGHDT, YNNKEL (reference sequence). CDR3 coding DNA: TGTGCCAGCAGCTCCCAGGGAAGCACTGAAGCTTTCTTT. Residues: CASSSQGSTEAFF.

The chain is built from TRBV9 and TRBJ2-7; D is perhaps TRBD1 (6 bases). Germline CDR1 reads SGDLS; CDR2 reads YYNGEE. CDR3 length: 13 residues. V lost 4 bases to trimming and J lost 3 bases, with 11 bases between them. The CDR3 loop is CASSPDSNYEQYF. The CDR3, as DNA: TGTGCCAGCAGCCCGGACAGTAACTACGAGCAGTACTTC. Full variable domain (outside the CDR3, taken from reference TRBV9 and TRBJ2-7): DSGVTQTPKHLITATGQRVTLRCSPRSGDLSVYWYQQSLDQGLQFLIQYYNGEERAKGNILERFSAQQFPDLHSELNLSSLELGDSALYFCASSPDSNYEQYFGPGTRLTVT.

The CDR3 sequence: CASSPTQLLAKNIQYF. DNA for the CDR3: TGCGCCAGCAGCCCTACTCAACTGCTAGCCAAAAACATTCAGTACTTC. The genes are TRBV4-1 and TRBJ2-4, with D uncertain. This CDR3 region has 16 residues. The germline V gene has CDR1 MGHRA and CDR2 YSYEKL. Trimming took 4 bases from V and 0 from J, leaving 13 bases between them.

The CDR3, as DNA: TGTGCCAGCAGCCCTACTAGCGGGGGTTACTACGAGCAGTACTTC. It specifies CASSPTSGGYYEQYF. The chain is built from TRBV6-6 and TRBJ2-7; 11 nucleotides agree with TRBD2. CDR1 and CDR2 from the germline V gene are MNHNY and SVGAGI (reference sequence). The CDR3 has 15 amino acids. V was pared by 6 bases and J by 3 bases, with 7 bases of the junction left unmatched.

The rearrangement links TRBV2 to TRBJ2-1; 10 bases line up with TRBD1. This CDR3 contains 14 residues. V was pared by 7 bases and J by 3 bases, with 3 bases of the junction left unmatched. CDR1 and CDR2 from the germline V gene are SNHLY and FYNNEI. CDR3 in amino acids: CASNDRGLYNEQFF. Here the CDR3 DNA reads TGTGCCAGCAACGACAGGGGGCTCTACAATGAGCAGTTCTTC.

V and J are TRBV7-9 and TRBJ1-1; D is uncertain. This CDR3 has 14 residues. Germline lookup yields CDR1 SEHNR and CDR2 FQNEAQ (reference sequence). The V and J ends lost 2 bases and 0 bases respectively, with 7 bases between them. CDR3 sequence reads: CASSLQYMNTEAFF. The CDR3 bases are TGTGCCAGCAGCTTACAGTATATGAACACTGAAGCTTTCTTT.

Only one count was recorded for this clone. This chain joins TRBV11-3 and TRBJ1-1; 7 nucleotides agree with TRBD1. With V trimmed by 1 base and J by 3 bases, 5 bases remained unmatched. Germline V lookup: CDR1 SGHNT, CDR2 YENEEA. The CDR3 contains 15 residues. The CDR3 reads CASSLGTGDDTEAFF. The CDR3 DNA reads as TGTGCCAGCAGCTTAGGCACAGGGGACGACACTGAAGCTTTCTTT.

The chain recombines TRBV28 with TRBJ1-1, with TRBD1 matching 8 bases. Trimming removed 10 bases from V and 4 bases from J; junction bases left unmatched: 8. This CDR3 contains 13 residues. Germline V gene lookup returns CDR1 MDHEN and CDR2 SYDVKM. In DNA, the CDR3 is TGTGCCACCCGTGGACAGGGCGGCACTGAAGCTTTCTTT. This gives the protein CATRGQGGTEAFF.

The chain employs TRBV30 and TRBJ2-7; D not certain. V was shortened by 0 bases and J by 9 bases, with 15 bases between the two germline ends. The CDR3 is 13 amino acids. Germline-derived CDR1 and CDR2 are GTSNPN and SVGIG (reference sequence). The CDR3, as DNA: TGTGCCTGGAGTGTTGGCCTTGAGGCCGGGCAGTACTTC. Its translation is CAWSVGLEAGQYF. The full variable domain, rest sourced from reference TRBV30 and TRBJ2-7, is SQTIHQWPATLVQPVGSPLSLECTVEGTSNPNLYWYRQAAGRGLQLLFYSVGIGQISSEVPQNLSASRPQDRQFILSSKKLLLSDSGFYLCAWSVGLEAGQYFGPGTRLTVT.

The V and J genes are TRBV6-5 and TRBJ2-7; TRBD1 matches at 10 bases. The CDR3 spans 15 residues. Germline loops: CDR1 MNHEY, CDR2 SVGAGI. V lost 5 bases and J lost 2; bases outside the gene matches: 6. CDR3 loop: CASSPRDRGPYEQYF. CDR3 coding DNA: TGTGCCAGCAGTCCCCGGGACAGGGGTCCCTACGAGCAGTACTTC.

V usage is TRBV19 and J usage is TRBJ2-7, with 8 bases fitting TRBD1. After removal of 3 bases from V and 4 bases from J, the junction contained 8 bases not matched to a gene. CDR1 and CDR2 (germline): LNHDA, SQIVND (reference sequence). The CDR3 is made up of 15 amino acids. CDR3 sequence: CASSMGTGQGYEQYF. The CDR3 nucleotides read TGTGCCAGTAGTATGGGGACCGGACAGGGATACGAGCAGTACTTC.

V and J are TRBV5-1 and TRBJ1-2; weak D call: TRBD1 (6 bases). In germline, CDR1 is SGHRS, CDR2 YFSETQ. CDR3 length: 17 residues. V gave up 1 base and J gave up 5 bases, with 21 bases separating them. CDR3 DNA: TGCGCCAGCAGCTTGAGCCTTTCAGGGGCGATCTGGTATGGCTACACCTTC. It yields the protein CASSLSLSGAIWYGYTF. Together with reference TRBV5-1 and TRBJ1-2, the CDR3 gives the full variable domain: KAGVTQTPRYLIKTRGQQVTLSCSPISGHRSVSWYQQTPGQGLQFLFEYFSETQRNKGNFPGRFSGRQFSNSRSEMNVSTLELGDSALYLCASSLSLSGAIWYGYTFGSGTRLTVV.

This clone was seen more than once but under ten times. The J gene is TRBJ1-5, the V gene TRBV6-5; 12 bases are shared with TRBD1. CDR1 and CDR2 (germline): MNHEY, SVGAGI. The CDR3 spans 15 residues. V was clipped by 7 bases and J by 7 bases; unmatched bases: 8. The CDR3 region is CASTPGQGAEQPQHF. The CDR3 coding sequence is TGTGCCAGCACCCCGGGACAGGGGGCTGAGCAGCCCCAGCATTTT.

The chain is built from TRBV19 and TRBJ1-6; 7 nucleotides match TRBD1. J was trimmed by 9 bases and V by 5 bases; bases with no gene match: 7. The CDR3 is made up of 14 amino acids. Germline CDR1 reads LNHDA; CDR2 reads SQIVND (reference sequence). The CDR3 coding sequence is TGTGCCAGTAGTTTAACAGGGGTACGTTCACCCCTCCACTTT. It codes for CASSLTGVRSPLHF.

The V gene is TRBV5-1, the J gene TRBJ2-5; 10 nucleotides match TRBD2. V lost 5 bases to trimming and J lost 0 bases; unmatched junction nucleotides: 4. CDR3 size: 15 residues. Germline values: CDR1 SGHRS, CDR2 YFSETQ. For the CDR3, the DNA is TGCGCCAGCAGACTAGCGGGAACGTACCAAGAGACCCAGTACTTC. This translates into CASRLAGTYQETQYF.

This chain links TRBV5-1 with TRBJ2-2; 7 bases fit TRBD1. Germline CDR1 SGHRS, CDR2 YFSETQ. This CDR3 spans 15 amino acids. The J segment lost 6 bases and the V segment lost 1 base, leaving 6 bases of the junction unmatched. This CDR3 reads CASSLLRQGAGELFF. The CDR3, as DNA: TGCGCCAGCAGCTTGCTTAGACAGGGTGCCGGGGAGCTGTTTTTT.

This clone was picked up a small number of times. J is TRBJ2-6 and V is TRBV2; 9 bases align to TRBD2. The V segment lost 10 bases and the J segment 4 bases; nucleotides outside the gene matches: 11. The CDR3 runs 16 residues. Germline lookup yields CDR1 SNHLY and CDR2 FYNNEI. The CDR3 DNA reads as TGTGCCACCTTTCCTAGCGGGGTAATGGGGGCCAACGTCCTGACTTTC. This translates into CATFPSGVMGANVLTF.

The chain employs TRBV11-1 and TRBJ1-6; TRBD1 is a possible D gene (5 bases). V dropped 5 bases and J dropped 5 bases, with 13 bases sitting between them. This CDR3 is built from 15 residues. Germline CDR1 SGHAT, CDR2 FQDESV (reference sequence). The CDR3 DNA reads TGTGCCAGCAGCCCAGGGTCTGGTGATAATTCACCCCTCCACTTT. It encodes CASSPGSGDNSPLHF.

The V and J genes are TRBV5-6 and TRBJ2-7; perhaps TRBD2 as D (5 bases). The length of the CDR3 is 12 residues. The germline V gene encodes CDR1 SGHDT and CDR2 YYEEEE. Trimming pared 3 bases from V and 9 bases from J, leaving 13 bases between. This chain's CDR3 is CASSSTSAGQYF. The CDR3 bases are TGTGCCAGCAGCTCAACATCGGCGGGGCAGTACTTC.

There are a few counts of this clone. The chain carries TRBV9 and TRBJ2-1, with D perhaps TRBD1 (5 bases). CDR3 length: 14 amino acids. Germline-derived CDR1 and CDR2 are SGDLS and YYNGEE. Trimming shortened V by 0 bases and J by 5 bases, and 9 bases separated the two germline ends. The CDR3 nucleotides are TGTGCCAGCAGCGTAGAACAGGCGGACAATGAGCAGTTCTTC. It specifies CASSVEQADNEQFF.